One sample yielded the 25 T cell receptor beta chains listed below, sequenced in a study of T cells expressing NK-cell markers. TCRdb re-called the 5' RACE reads and gives one entry per CDR3 protein, without DNA. This sample's table reports 160,000 or so distinct CDR3 sequences. The sequenced sample was blood T cells: a sorted CD56 or NKG2C T cell subset, CD4+ or CD8+ T cells, or bulk PBMC T cells (not recorded which). Source of these receptors: a woman aged 18-70 years in good health.

The chain employs TRBV5-1 and TRBJ2-1; checking the TCRdb D call of TRBD1 is not possible without DNA. CDR3 length equals 15 residues. The V gene's germline CDR1 is SGHRS and CDR2 YFSETQ. The chain's CDR3 is CASSTGRNSYNEQFF. The full variable domain, rest sourced from reference TRBV5-1 and TRBJ2-1, is KAGVTQTPRYLIKTRGQQVTLSCSPISGHRSVSWYQQTPGQGLQFLFEYFSETQRNKGNFPGRFSGRQFSNSRSEMNVSTLELGDSALYLCASSTGRNSYNEQFFGPGTRLTVL.

The chain couples TRBV12-3 or TRBV12-4 to TRBJ1-1; lacking DNA, the TRBD1 call made by TCRdb goes unchecked. This CDR3 is built from 15 residues. CDR3 sequence reads: CASSFRTGVNTEAFF.

This chain joins TRBV2 and TRBJ1-3; TCRdb outputs TRBD1, but without DNA this stays unchecked. Germline-derived CDR1 and CDR2 are SNHLY and FYNNEI. The CDR3 extends over 15 amino acids. The CDR3 protein is CASSRDGISGNTIYF. Full variable domain (rest looked up from reference TRBV2 and TRBJ1-3): EPEVTQTPSHQVTQMGQEVILRCVPISNHLYFYWYRQILGQKVEFLVSFYNNEISEKSEIFDDQFSVERPDGSNFTLKIRSTKLEDSAMYFCASSRDGISGNTIYFGEGSWLTVV.

The chain couples TRBV11-1 to TRBJ2-6; TCRdb lists TRBD1, though no DNA is available to test this call. Per the germline V gene, CDR1 is SGHAT and CDR2 is FQDESV (reference sequence). The CDR3 is 18 amino acids. The chain's CDR3 is CASSYRTGGRSGANVLTF.

The rearrangement joins TRBV27 to TRBJ2-7; TCRdb calls TRBD1, which cannot be checked without DNA. Per germline, CDR1 MNHEY and CDR2 SMNVEV (reference sequence). The CDR3 has 16 amino acids. CDR3: CASSPRLPGQGAEQYF.

The gene calls are TRBV3-1 and TRBJ2-1. There are 16 residues in the CDR3. Germline CDR1 reads LGHDT; CDR2 reads YNNKEL (reference sequence). CDR3 residues: CASSQELASSYNEQFF.

This chain joins TRBV4-1 and TRBJ2-1; TCRdb picks TRBD2, but there is no DNA to check that call. The CDR3 runs to 16 residues. Germline CDR1 MGHRA, CDR2 YSYEKL. The CDR3 here is CASRHGTSRAYNEQFF.

This sequence joins TRBV5-1 and TRBJ2-2; TCRdb indicates TRBD1, and absent DNA this call remains unverified. The germline CDR1 and CDR2 sequences are SGHRS and YFSETQ. The CDR3 has 14 amino acids. This chain's CDR3 is CASKQGGVGGELFF.

The chain employs TRBV28 and TRBJ2-5; the TCRdb D gene call, TRBD1, has no DNA to confirm it. Germline V gene sequence: CDR1 MDHEN, CDR2 SYDVKM. The CDR3 totals 14 residues. The CDR3 reads CASSPGQSQETQYF.

The V call is TRBV5-6, the J call TRBJ2-2; the TRBD2 assignment by TCRdb is unverifiable without DNA. This CDR3 region has 16 residues. The germline CDR1 and CDR2 sequences are SGHDT and YYEEEE. The CDR3 reads CASSLAAGLPTGELFF.

This sequence joins TRBV12-3 or TRBV12-4 and TRBJ2-5; TCRdb reports TRBD2, a call that lacks DNA to check it against. There are 19 residues in the CDR3. CDR3 sequence reads: CASTFRGLAGWARQETQYF.

V is TRBV29-1 and J is TRBJ1-1; the D call from TCRdb, TRBD1, cannot be confirmed without DNA. The CDR3 runs 13 residues. Germline V gene sequence: CDR1 SQVTM, CDR2 ANQGSEA. CDR3 amino acids: CSVVRQGNTEAFF.

The rearrangement joins TRBV9 to TRBJ2-5. The V gene's germline CDR1 is SGDLS and CDR2 YYNGEE. This CDR3 contains 17 residues. The CDR3 protein is CASSSTTLERAQETQYF.

V and J are TRBV20-1 and TRBJ2-3; without DNA, the TCRdb call of TRBD2 cannot be checked. The CDR3 has 16 residues. Germline V lookup: CDR1 DFQATT, CDR2 SNEGSKA (reference sequence). The CDR3 here is CSAREGTTASTDTQYF.

This chain uses TRBV5-1 with TRBJ1-2; TCRdb returns TRBD1, unconfirmable since there is no DNA. Germline V gene sequence: CDR1 SGHRS, CDR2 YFSETQ. The CDR3 sequence is 13 residues long. The CDR3 is CASSAPQGYGYTF.

The chain carries TRBV12-5 and TRBJ2-3; there is no DNA to check the TCRdb D call of TRBD2. The CDR3 covers 15 residues. Germline CDR1 reads LGHNT; CDR2 reads FRNRAP. CDR3 amino acids: CASGSAGGSTDTQYF.

The genes are TRBV29-1 and TRBJ2-1; there is no DNA to check the TCRdb D call of TRBD1. The germline V gene encodes CDR1 SQVTM and CDR2 ANQGSEA. The CDR3 contains 14 residues. The CDR3 sequence: CSVEVAGAYNEQFF.

The chain carries TRBV12-3 or TRBV12-4 and TRBJ2-7; TCRdb returns TRBD1, unconfirmable since there is no DNA. This CDR3 is 14 amino acids long. This CDR3 reads CASSGGQGASEQYF.

The chain links TRBV20-1 to TRBJ2-1; TCRdb gives TRBD2 as the D gene, but with no DNA this cannot be confirmed. Per germline, CDR1 DFQATT and CDR2 SNEGSKA (reference sequence). CDR3 length equals 15 residues. The CDR3: CSARDSSGSSDEQFF.

This sequence joins TRBV7-2 and TRBJ2-5; TCRdb reports TRBD2, a call that lacks DNA to check it against. The CDR3 loop spans 15 amino acids. Germline CDR1 and CDR2: SGHTA and FQGNSA. The CDR3 loop reads CASSLVGTNQQTQYF.

The genes are TRBV6-1 and TRBJ1-4. Per the germline V gene, CDR1 is MNHNS and CDR2 is SASEGT. The CDR3 extends over 14 amino acids. CDR3 amino acids: CASSVQLQNEKLFF.

The chain carries TRBV5-5 and TRBJ1-2. CDR1 is SGHKS and CDR2 is YYEKEE in the germline V gene (reference sequence). The CDR3 loop spans 13 amino acids. The chain's CDR3 is CASSFIINYGYTF.

The V call is TRBV6-1, the J call TRBJ2-5. CDR1 MNHNS and CDR2 SASEGT come from the germline V gene. CDR3 size: 12 residues. This chain's CDR3 is CASSARQETQYF.

The chain carries TRBV28 and TRBJ2-7; the TCRdb D gene call, TRBD2, has no DNA to confirm it. This CDR3 spans 14 amino acids. Germline V lookup: CDR1 MDHEN, CDR2 SYDVKM. CDR3 sequence reads: CASSFIAGVREQYF.

V is TRBV15 and J is TRBJ1-5. The CDR3 loop spans 15 amino acids. The V gene's germline CDR1 is LNHNV and CDR2 YYDKDF (reference sequence). This CDR3 is CATSRDEGYNQPQHF.